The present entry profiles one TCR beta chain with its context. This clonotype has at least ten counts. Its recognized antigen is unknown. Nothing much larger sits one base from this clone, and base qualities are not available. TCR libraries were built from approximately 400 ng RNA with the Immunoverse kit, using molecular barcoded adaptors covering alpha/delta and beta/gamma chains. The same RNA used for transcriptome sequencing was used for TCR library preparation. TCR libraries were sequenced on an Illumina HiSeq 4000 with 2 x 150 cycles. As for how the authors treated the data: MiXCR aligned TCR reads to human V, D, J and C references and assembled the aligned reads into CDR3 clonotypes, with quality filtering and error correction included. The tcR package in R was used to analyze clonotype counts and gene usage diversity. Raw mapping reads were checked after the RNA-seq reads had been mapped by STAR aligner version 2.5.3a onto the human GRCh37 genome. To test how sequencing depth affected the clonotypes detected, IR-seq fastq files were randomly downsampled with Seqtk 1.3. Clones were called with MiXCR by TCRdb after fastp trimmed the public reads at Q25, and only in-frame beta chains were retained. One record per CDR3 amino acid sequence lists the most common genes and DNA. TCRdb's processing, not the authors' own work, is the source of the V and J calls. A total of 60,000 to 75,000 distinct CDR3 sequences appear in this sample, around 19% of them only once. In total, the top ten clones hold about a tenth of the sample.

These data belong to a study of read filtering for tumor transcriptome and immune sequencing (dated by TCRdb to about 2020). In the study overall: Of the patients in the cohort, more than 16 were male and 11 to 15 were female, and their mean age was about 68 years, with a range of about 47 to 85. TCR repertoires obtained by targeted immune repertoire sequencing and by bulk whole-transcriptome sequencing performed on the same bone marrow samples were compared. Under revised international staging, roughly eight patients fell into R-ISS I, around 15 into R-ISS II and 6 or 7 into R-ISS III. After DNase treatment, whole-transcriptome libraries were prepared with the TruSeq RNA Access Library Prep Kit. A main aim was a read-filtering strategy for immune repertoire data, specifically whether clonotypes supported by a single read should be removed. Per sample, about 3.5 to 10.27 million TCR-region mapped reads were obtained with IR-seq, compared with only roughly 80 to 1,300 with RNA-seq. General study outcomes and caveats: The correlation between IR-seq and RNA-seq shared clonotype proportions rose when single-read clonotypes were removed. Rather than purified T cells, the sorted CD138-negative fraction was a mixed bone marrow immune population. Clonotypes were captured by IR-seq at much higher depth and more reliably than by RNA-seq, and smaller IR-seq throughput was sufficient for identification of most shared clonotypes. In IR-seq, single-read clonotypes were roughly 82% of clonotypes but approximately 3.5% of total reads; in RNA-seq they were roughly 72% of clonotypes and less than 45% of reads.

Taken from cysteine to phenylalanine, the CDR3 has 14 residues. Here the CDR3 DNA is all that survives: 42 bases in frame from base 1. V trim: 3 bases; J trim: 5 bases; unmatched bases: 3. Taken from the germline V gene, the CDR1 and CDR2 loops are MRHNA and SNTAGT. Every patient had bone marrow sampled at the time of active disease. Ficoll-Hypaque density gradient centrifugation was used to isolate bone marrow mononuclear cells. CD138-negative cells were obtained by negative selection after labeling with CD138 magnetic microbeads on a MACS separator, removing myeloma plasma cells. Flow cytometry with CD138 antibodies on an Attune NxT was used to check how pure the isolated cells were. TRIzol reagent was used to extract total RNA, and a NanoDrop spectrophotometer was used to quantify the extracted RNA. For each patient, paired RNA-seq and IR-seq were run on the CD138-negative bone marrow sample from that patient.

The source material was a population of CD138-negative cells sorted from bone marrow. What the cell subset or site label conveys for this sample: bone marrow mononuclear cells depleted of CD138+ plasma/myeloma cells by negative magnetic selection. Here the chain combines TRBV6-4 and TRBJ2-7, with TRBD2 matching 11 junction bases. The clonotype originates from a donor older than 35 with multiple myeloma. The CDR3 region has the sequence CASSELAGANEQYF. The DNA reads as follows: TGTGCCAGCAGTGAACTAGCGGGAGCCAACGAGCAGTACTTC.